What follows are 17 T cell receptor beta chains derived from one specimen sequenced in a study of blood T cell repertoires in COVID-19. TCRdb's table, derived via immunoSEQ multiplex PCR, lists solely in-frame clones and lacks some. The sample includes about 120,000 clones, approximately 71% of them seen just once. Sequenced material: peripheral blood. These receptors all stem from a human donor in a cohort sampled during active COVID-19.

V usage is TRBV2 and J usage is TRBJ2-1; D gene ambiguous. V was trimmed by 6 bases and J by 4 bases, leaving 13 bases between them. Germline CDR1 is SNHLY and CDR2 is FYNNEI. The CDR3 has 14 amino acids. The CDR3 nucleotides read TGTGCCAGCAGCCGACTCAAACCGTACAATGAGCAGTTCTTC. It yields the protein CASSRLKPYNEQFF.

A few counts support this clone. This sequence joins TRBV4-1 and TRBJ1-6; D is perhaps TRBD1 (5 bases). V was clipped by 0 bases and J by 10 bases, with 16 bases between them. Germline CDR1 is MGHRA and CDR2 is YSYEKL. This CDR3 is 16 amino acids long. CDR3 region: CASSQEPGGVGSPLHF. CDR3 in DNA: TGCGCCAGCAGCCAAGAGCCCGGAGGGGTGGGATCACCCCTCCACTTT.

V usage is TRBV12-3 or TRBV12-4 and J usage is TRBJ2-7; 8 bases fit TRBD2. The CDR3 spans 13 residues. J was trimmed by 0 bases and V by 10 bases; bases with no gene match: 5. The CDR3 region is CATSRGGSYEQYF. In DNA form, the CDR3 reads TGTGCCACCTCACGGGGGGGCTCCTACGAGCAGTACTTC.

The chain carries TRBV24-1 and TRBJ2-2; D remains unclear. CDR1 and CDR2 (germline): KGHDR, SFDVKD. V was shortened by 7 bases and J by 6 bases, with 14 bases between the two germline ends. This CDR3 has 14 amino acids. This chain's CDR3 is CATSPPVVAGELFF. The DNA for the CDR3 is TGTGCCACCAGCCCCCCGGTAGTGGCCGGGGAGCTGTTTTTT.

The rearrangement joins TRBV9 to TRBJ2-7; 14 bases align to TRBD2. CDR1 SGDLS and CDR2 YYNGEE come from the germline V gene. Germline trimming cut 0 bases from V and 6 bases from J; bases unmatched to any gene: 5. This CDR3 is built from 16 residues. The CDR3, as DNA: TGTGCCAGCAGCGTAGGGGGACTAGCGGGGGATGTCGAGCAGTACTTC. This sequence encodes CASSVGGLAGDVEQYF.

This clone was picked up one time. The V call is TRBV2, the J call TRBJ2-7, with 7 bases matching TRBD1. Unmatched junction bases numbered 8, after V lost 3 bases and J lost 0 bases. The CDR3 length is 16 residues. In germline, CDR1 is SNHLY, CDR2 FYNNEI. This CDR3 reads CASSDSRRGSSYEQYF. CDR3 coding DNA: TGTGCCAGCAGTGACTCTCGCAGGGGGAGCTCCTACGAGCAGTACTTC.

The genes are TRBV27 and TRBJ2-2, with 10 bases aligning to TRBD2. V gave up 3 bases and J gave up 7 bases; unmatched junction bases: 11. CDR1 MNHEY and CDR2 SMNVEV come from the germline V gene (reference sequence). The CDR3 loop spans 17 amino acids. The CDR3 DNA sequence: TGTGCCAGCAGTTTTTCGAGCGGGAGGGCCTTTGACGGGGAGCTGTTTTTT. Amino acids: CASSFSSGRAFDGELFF.

This clone has a single count. The chain is built from TRBV3-1 (or the pseudogene TRBV3-2) and TRBJ2-7; 14 bases map to TRBD2. The CDR3 contains 16 residues. Germline loops: CDR1 LGHDT, CDR2 YNNKEL (reference sequence). V lost 4 bases and J lost 1; bases outside the gene matches: 3. CDR3 in amino acids: CASSPGLAGVSYEQYF. In DNA, the CDR3 is TGTGCCAGCAGCCCGGGACTAGCGGGAGTGTCCTACGAGCAGTACTTC.

The chain employs TRBV25-1 and TRBJ2-1, with D possibly TRBD1 on 6 matching bases. The CDR3 is 14 residues long. Trimming took 4 bases from V and 9 from J, leaving 16 bases between them. Germline V gene lookup returns CDR1 MGHDK and CDR2 SYGVNS. The CDR3 DNA follows: TGTGCCAGCAGTGCTACTGACAGGCTTAGTGAGCAGTTCTTC. Its translation is CASSATDRLSEQFF.

The chain joins TRBV7-9 to TRBJ1-3, with no clear D. The germline CDR1 and CDR2 sequences are SEHNR and FQNEAQ (reference sequence). V was clipped by 5 bases and J by 0 bases, with 8 bases between them. The CDR3 is made up of 14 amino acids. The CDR3 DNA reads as TGTGCCAGCAGCCATCGCTACTCTGGAAACACCATATATTTT. Translated, it gives CASSHRYSGNTIYF. The variable domain in full, with the rest retrieved from reference TRBV7-9 and TRBJ1-3, is DTGVSQNPRHKITKRGQNVTFRCDPISEHNRLYWYRQTLGQGPEFLTYFQNEAQLEKSRLLSDRFSAERPKGSFSTLEIQRTEQGDSAMYLCASSHRYSGNTIYFGEGSWLTVV.

The gene calls are TRBV28 and TRBJ2-7; D not certain. This CDR3 spans 13 amino acids. Trimming cost V 5 bases and J 4 bases, with 12 bases left between them. CDR1 is MDHEN, CDR2 SYDVKM, per germline. The CDR3 sequence: CASSPRQAYEQYF. In nucleotides, the CDR3 is TGTGCCAGCAGTCCCCGACAAGCTTACGAGCAGTACTTC.

The sample holds one count of this clone. The chain uses TRBV20-1 and TRBJ1-6; possible D gene TRBD1, 5 bases. V lost 5 bases and J lost 6, with 17 bases in between. From germline, CDR1 is DFQATT and CDR2 SNEGSKA (reference sequence). This CDR3 contains 15 residues. The CDR3 region has the DNA TGCAGTGCTGGTGCCGCGGGGCACAGTAATTCACCCCTCCACTTT. Translation gives CSAGAAGHSNSPLHF.

This clone was detected only a few times. The rearrangement joins TRBV9 to TRBJ1-2; TRBD1 agrees at 9 bases. Germline CDR1 is SGDLS and CDR2 is YYNGEE. V was pared by 4 bases and J by 7 bases, with 5 bases of the junction left unmatched. The CDR3 length is 13 residues. For the CDR3, the DNA is TGTGCCAGCAGCCCCGGGACAGGGCTTGGCTACACCTTC. The encoded protein is CASSPGTGLGYTF.

This sequence joins TRBV6-5 and TRBJ2-7; 10 nucleotides match TRBD2. The trim removed 4 bases at V and 0 bases at J, leaving 3 bases unmatched. This CDR3 has 15 residues. Germline V lookup: CDR1 MNHEY, CDR2 SVGAGI. CDR3 bases: TGTGCCAGCAGTTCACCTAGCGGGAGCTCCTACGAGCAGTACTTC. This gives the protein CASSSPSGSSYEQYF.

This clone was recorded once. This sequence joins TRBV6-1 and TRBJ1-5; D gene ambiguous. Deletions cut 3 bases from V and 3 bases from J, with 6 bases between. The CDR3 totals 13 residues. CDR1 is MNHNS, CDR2 SASEGT, per germline. The CDR3 spells CASSEAYNQPQHF. As DNA, the CDR3 is TGTGCCAGCAGTGAGGCTTACAATCAGCCCCAGCATTTT.

V and J are TRBV30 and TRBJ1-2; 7 nucleotides line up with TRBD1. CDR3 length equals 12 residues. The V gene end was trimmed by 1 base and the J gene end by 8 bases; junction bases not matched to a gene: 4. CDR1 is GTSNPN and CDR2 is SVGIG in the germline V gene (reference sequence). CDR3 sequence: CAWSGDSDGYTF. As DNA, the CDR3 is TGTGCCTGGAGTGGGGACAGCGACGGCTACACCTTC.

Remarks on this clone: The limits of the CDR3 on the DNA are not certain, so only TCRdb's listed CDR3 is given. The rearrangement links TRBV5-5 to TRBJ1-5; the table's D gene call, TRBD1, was not cross checked with the DNA. The CDR3 is 15 residues long, counting both termini. Germline CDR1 reads SGHKS; CDR2 reads YYEKEE (reference sequence). CDR3 protein: CASSFGQGFNQPQHF.